These 20 T cell receptor beta chains were sequenced from one sample in a study of T-cell memory formation after mild COVID-19. TCRdb independently ran MiXCR on the 5' RACE reads; one entry per CDR3 protein. The table includes 350,000 to 400,000 distinct CDR3 sequences, around 20% detected once. The sample taken for sequencing was PBMCs or a T cell subset sorted from them (not recorded which). Receptors originate from an adult woman who had mild COVID-19 (a few samples of this study predate the infection). Cell type and time point are not known.

The J gene is TRBJ2-1, the V gene TRBV2; 12 bases are a match to TRBD1. Germline assignment: CDR1 SNHLY and CDR2 FYNNEI. V lost 2 bases and J lost 9; bases outside the gene matches: 5. This CDR3 comprises 15 residues. Here the CDR3 reads CASSEMGTGGGEQFF. The CDR3, as DNA: TGTGCCAGCAGTGAAATGGGGACAGGGGGCGGTGAGCAGTTCTTC.

This clonotype was detected a few times. This chain connects TRBV6-1 to TRBJ2-7; TRBD1 matches 9 bases. Germline CDR1 is MNHNS and CDR2 is SASEGT. The CDR3 is made up of 14 amino acids. With 6 bases clipped from V and 0 bases from J, the junction kept 3 bases outside the gene matches. This chain's CDR3 is CASSRDRVSYEQYF. In nucleotides, the CDR3 is TGTGCCAGCAGCCGGGACAGGGTCTCCTACGAGCAGTACTTC.

This chain links TRBV29-1 with TRBJ2-5; D gene unclear. The ends were cut back, 7 bases at V and 0 bases at J, with 12 bases in the middle. This CDR3 has 13 amino acids. Germline CDR1 SQVTM, CDR2 ANQGSEA. CDR3 DNA sequence: TGCAGCGCCCGACCCCAGTACCAAGAGACCCAGTACTTC. The encoded protein is CSARPQYQETQYF.

This clonotype turned up a few times. This chain joins TRBV15 and TRBJ1-5; D is unresolved. V shed 1 base and J shed 2 bases, with 12 bases lying between them. The CDR3 length is 16 residues. From germline, CDR1 is LNHNV and CDR2 YYDKDF (reference sequence). The CDR3 here is CATSRGFDTGNQPQHF. CDR3 bases: TGTGCCACCAGCAGAGGTTTCGACACAGGCAATCAGCCCCAGCATTTT.

Here the CDR3 DNA reads TGTGCCAGCAGCGCCATATCGGGGGAAGCTTTCTTT. It yields the protein CASSAISGEAFF. The chain combines TRBV7-6 with TRBJ1-1; unclear D gene. V shed 5 bases and J shed 8 bases, with 12 bases lying between them. Germline V gene lookup returns CDR1 SGHVS and CDR2 FNYEAQ. This CDR3 is built from 12 residues.

The rearrangement links TRBV5-1 to TRBJ1-1; a possible D gene is TRBD1 (5 bases). Trimming cost V 4 bases and J 8 bases, with 12 bases left between them. Germline V gene lookup returns CDR1 SGHRS and CDR2 YFSETQ. The CDR3 has 12 amino acids. CDR3 coding DNA: TGCGCCAGCAGCGTAATACCAGGGGAAGCTTTCTTT. Translating gives CASSVIPGEAFF.

The chain recombines TRBV20-1 with TRBJ2-5; no clear D. This CDR3 is built from 14 residues. Trimming pared 6 bases from V and 5 bases from J, leaving 19 bases between. Germline values: CDR1 DFQATT, CDR2 SNEGSKA (reference sequence). DNA for the CDR3: TGCAGTGCCACCCCCCGGGTTGGTATCGAGACCCAGTACTTC. Amino acid sequence: CSATPRVGIETQYF.

In nucleotides, the CDR3 is TGTGCCAGCAGTTACTCGAAGGCCAATGAGCAGTTCTTC. Protein: CASSYSKANEQFF. The rearrangement links TRBV6-2 or TRBV6-3 to TRBJ2-1, with no clear D. V was cut by 0 bases and J by 6 bases, with 6 bases left in between. Germline CDR1 reads MNHEY; CDR2 reads SVGEGT. CDR3 size: 13 residues.

This clonotype is medium-sized (0.01 to 0.1%). The chain couples TRBV4-1 to TRBJ2-1, with D perhaps matching TRBD2 (6 bases). V was clipped by 4 bases and J by 0 bases, with 19 bases between them. CDR1 is MGHRA and CDR2 is YSYEKL in the germline V gene. The CDR3 runs 18 residues. CDR3 nucleotides: TGCGCCAGCAGCCTCACCCCTCCGGGGGACTTCTCCTACAATGAGCAGTTCTTC. The encoded protein is CASSLTPPGDFSYNEQFF.

This rearrangement joins TRBV3-1 to TRBJ2-7; no definite D call. Germline V gene sequence: CDR1 LGHDT, CDR2 YNNKEL (reference sequence). V dropped 0 bases and J dropped 2 bases, with 8 bases sitting between them. The CDR3 contains 14 residues. CDR3 loop: CASSQDWSTYEQYF. For the CDR3, the DNA is TGTGCCAGCAGCCAAGATTGGTCTACCTACGAGCAGTACTTC.

The chain uses TRBV11-3 and TRBJ2-3; perhaps D is TRBD1 or TRBD2 (7 bases each). The V gene lost 5 bases and the J gene lost 5 bases, with 23 bases spanning the gap. The germline CDR1 and CDR2 sequences are SGHNT and YENEEA. The CDR3 length is 17 residues. CDR3 in amino acids: CASSGGRQGGVEDTQYF. CDR3 coding DNA: TGTGCCAGCAGCGGGGGGCGACAGGGAGGGGTTGAAGATACGCAGTATTTT.

The V gene is TRBV6-4, the J gene TRBJ2-3; 10 bases align to TRBD2. With V trimmed by 7 bases and J by 2 bases, 6 bases remained unmatched. Germline V lookup: CDR1 MRHNA, CDR2 SNTAGT. The CDR3 length is 15 residues. CDR3 region: CASTSLAGHTDTQYF. The CDR3 DNA is TGTGCCAGCACTTCACTAGCGGGACACACAGATACGCAGTATTTT.

This clonotype was recorded many times. The chain links TRBV24-1 to TRBJ1-1; 9 bases are shared with TRBD1. Trimming removed 4 bases from V and 4 bases from J; junction bases left unmatched: 6. CDR1 is KGHDR and CDR2 is SFDVKD in the germline V gene. The CDR3 loop spans 15 amino acids. This CDR3 is CATSDHRGLRTEAFF. The DNA for the CDR3 is TGTGCCACCAGTGACCACAGGGGGCTACGCACTGAAGCTTTCTTT.

The chain links TRBV6-5 to TRBJ2-5; possibly TRBD2 for D (6 bases). Per germline, CDR1 MNHEY and CDR2 SVGAGI. The V end was cut by 5 bases, the J end by 5 bases, with 24 bases between. The CDR3 has 17 residues. The CDR3 region has the DNA TGTGCCAGCAGTCCCTTACTGGAAAGGGGCGGAGGGGAGACCCAGTACTTC. Encoded protein: CASSPLLERGGGETQYF.

J is TRBJ2-5 and V is TRBV5-4; possible D gene TRBD2, 7 bases. Trimming left V 4 bases short and J 3 bases short, with 10 bases between. The germline V gene encodes CDR1 SGHNT and CDR2 YYREEE (reference sequence). The CDR3 is 13 residues long. The chain's CDR3 is CASSEGGEETQYF. The CDR3 nucleotides are TGTGCCAGCAGCGAAGGGGGGGAAGAGACCCAGTACTTC.

There are many counts of this clonotype. The V gene is TRBV7-6, the J gene TRBJ2-2, with 11 bases aligning to TRBD2. Germline V gives CDR1 SGHVS, CDR2 FNYEAQ. The CDR3 is 16 amino acids. V shed 5 bases and J 5 bases; nucleotides not matched to a gene: 7. The CDR3 nucleotides are TGTGCCAGCAGCCGAATTAGCGGGAGGGGGACCGGGGAGCTGTTTTTT. This codes for CASSRISGRGTGELFF. Filled out from reference TRBV7-6 and TRBJ2-2, the complete variable domain reads GAGVSQSPRYKVTKRGQDVALRCDPISGHVSLYWYRQALGQGPEFLTYFNYEAQQDKSGLPNDRFSAERPEGSISTLTIQRTEQRDSAMYRCASSRISGRGTGELFFGEGSRLTVL.

In this sample, this clonotype turned up a few times. The genes are TRBV20-1 and TRBJ2-7, with unresolved D. This CDR3 spans 11 amino acids. The germline gives CDR1 DFQATT, CDR2 SNEGSKA (reference sequence). Trimming stripped 0 bases from V and 4 bases from J, with 4 bases between. Written as DNA, the CDR3 is TGCAGTGCTAGAGATACGTACGAGCAGTACTTC. As protein: CSARDTYEQYF.

This clonotype was seen only a few times. CDR3 DNA sequence: TGTGCCAGCAGCTTCCCGGGACAGGGGACAAACATTCAGTACTTC. It is translated as CASSFPGQGTNIQYF. The chain joins TRBV7-2 to TRBJ2-4; 10 bases line up with TRBD1. With 3 bases clipped from V and 6 bases from J, the junction kept 5 bases outside the gene matches. The CDR3 runs to 15 residues. CDR1 and CDR2 from the germline V gene are SGHTA and FQGNSA.

The CDR3 here is CASSLGGHTTDTQYF. In nucleotides, the CDR3 is TGTGCCAGCAGCTTAGGGGGACACACCACAGATACGCAGTATTTT. The rearrangement uses TRBV7-2 and TRBJ2-3, with D tentatively TRBD1 (6 bases). The CDR3 loop spans 15 amino acids. Germline CDR1 and CDR2: SGHTA and FQGNSA. Trimming left V 1 base short and J 2 bases short, with 10 bases between.

This clonotype turned up a few times. This rearrangement joins TRBV5-1 to TRBJ1-3; D remains unclear. The CDR3 has 16 amino acids. V lost 4 bases and J lost 0, with 14 bases in between. Germline V gene lookup returns CDR1 SGHRS and CDR2 YFSETQ. This CDR3 is CASSPGPGSSGNTIYF. The CDR3 DNA is TGCGCCAGCAGCCCGGGTCCCGGATCCTCTGGAAACACCATATATTTT.